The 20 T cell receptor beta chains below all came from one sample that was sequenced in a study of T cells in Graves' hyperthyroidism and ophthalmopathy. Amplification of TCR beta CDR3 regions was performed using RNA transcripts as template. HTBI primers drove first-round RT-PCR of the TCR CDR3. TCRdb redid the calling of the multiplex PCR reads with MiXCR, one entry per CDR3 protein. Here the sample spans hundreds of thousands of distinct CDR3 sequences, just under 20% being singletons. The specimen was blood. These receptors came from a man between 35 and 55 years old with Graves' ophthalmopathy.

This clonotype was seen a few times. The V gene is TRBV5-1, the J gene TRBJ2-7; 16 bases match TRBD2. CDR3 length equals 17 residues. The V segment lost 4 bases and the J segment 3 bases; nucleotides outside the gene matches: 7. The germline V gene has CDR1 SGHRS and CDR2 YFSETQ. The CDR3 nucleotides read TGCGCCAGCAGCGTGGGACTAGCGGGAGGGATAAACTACGAGCAGTACTTC. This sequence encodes CASSVGLAGGINYEQYF.

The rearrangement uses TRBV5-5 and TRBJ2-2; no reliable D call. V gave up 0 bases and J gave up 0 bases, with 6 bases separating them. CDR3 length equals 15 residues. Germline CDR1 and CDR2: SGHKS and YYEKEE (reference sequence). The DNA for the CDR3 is TGTGCCAGCAGCTTGGTGTCTTCGAACACCGGGGAGCTGTTTTTT. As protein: CASSLVSSNTGELFF.

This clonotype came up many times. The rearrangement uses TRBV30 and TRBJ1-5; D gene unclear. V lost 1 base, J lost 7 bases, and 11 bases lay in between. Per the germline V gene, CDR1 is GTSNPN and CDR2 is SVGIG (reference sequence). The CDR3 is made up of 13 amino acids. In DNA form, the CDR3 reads TGTGCCTGGAGTGGCGGAGGAAGACAGCCCCAGCATTTT. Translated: CAWSGGGRQPQHF.

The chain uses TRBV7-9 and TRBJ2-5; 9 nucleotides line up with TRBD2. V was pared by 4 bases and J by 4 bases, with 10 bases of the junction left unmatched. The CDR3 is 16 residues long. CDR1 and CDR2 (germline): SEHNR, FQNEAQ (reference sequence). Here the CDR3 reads CASSWSATSGGETQYF. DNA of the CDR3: TGTGCCAGCAGCTGGTCCGCGACTAGCGGTGGAGAGACCCAGTACTTC. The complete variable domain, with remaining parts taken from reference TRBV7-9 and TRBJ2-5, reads DTGVSQNPRHKITKRGQNVTFRCDPISEHNRLYWYRQTLGQGPEFLTYFQNEAQLEKSRLLSDRFSAERPKGSFSTLEIQRTEQGDSAMYLCASSWSATSGGETQYFGPGTRLLVL.

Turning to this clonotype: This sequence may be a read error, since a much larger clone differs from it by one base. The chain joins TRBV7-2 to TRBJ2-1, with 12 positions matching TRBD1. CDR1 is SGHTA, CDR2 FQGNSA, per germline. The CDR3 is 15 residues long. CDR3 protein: CVSSNRDRGRDEQFF. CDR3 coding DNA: TGTGTCAGCAGCAACCGGGACAGGGGGCGCGATGAGCAGTTCTTC.

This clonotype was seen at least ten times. CDR3 DNA: TGTGCCAGCTCACCACCGAGCAGGGAGACTGAAGCTTTCTTT. This codes for CASSPPSRETEAFF. The chain recombines TRBV18 with TRBJ1-1; D is perhaps TRBD1 (5 bases). In germline, CDR1 is KGHSH, CDR2 LQKENI. V lost 0 bases and J 5 bases, leaving 10 bases between the germline ends. The CDR3 runs to 14 residues.

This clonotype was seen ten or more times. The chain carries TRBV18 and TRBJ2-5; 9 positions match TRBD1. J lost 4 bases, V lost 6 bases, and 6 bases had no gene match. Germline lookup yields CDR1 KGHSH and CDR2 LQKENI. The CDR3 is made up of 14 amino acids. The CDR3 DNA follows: TGTGCCAGCTCGACGATGGACAGGGGAGAGACCCAGTACTTC. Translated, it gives CASSTMDRGETQYF.

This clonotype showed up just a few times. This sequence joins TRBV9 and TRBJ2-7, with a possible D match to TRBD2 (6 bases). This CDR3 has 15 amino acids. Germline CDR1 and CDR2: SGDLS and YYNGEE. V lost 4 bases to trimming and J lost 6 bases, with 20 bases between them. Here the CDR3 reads CASSPRSDGSFEQYF. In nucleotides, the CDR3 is TGTGCCAGCAGCCCCAGGTCGGACGGGAGCTTCGAGCAGTACTTC.

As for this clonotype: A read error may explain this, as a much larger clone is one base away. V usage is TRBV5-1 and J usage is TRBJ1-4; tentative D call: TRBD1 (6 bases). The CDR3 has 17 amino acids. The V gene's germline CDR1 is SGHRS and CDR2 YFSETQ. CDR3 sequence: CPSSSNGLKGGEEKLFF. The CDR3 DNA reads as TGCCCCAGCAGCTCAAACGGACTGAAGGGGGGAGAGGAAAAACTGTTTTTT. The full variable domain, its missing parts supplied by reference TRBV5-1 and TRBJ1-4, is KAGVTQTPRYLIKTRGQQVTLSCSPISGHRSVSWYQQTPGQGLQFLFEYFSETQRNKGNFPGRFSGRQFSNSRSEMNVSTLELGDSALYLCPSSSNGLKGGEEKLFFGSGTQLSVL.

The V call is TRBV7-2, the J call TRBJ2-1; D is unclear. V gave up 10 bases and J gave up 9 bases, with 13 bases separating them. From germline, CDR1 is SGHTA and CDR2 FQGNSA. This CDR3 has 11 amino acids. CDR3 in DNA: TGTGCCATCCTAGAGAGGTGTGAGCAGTTCTTC. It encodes CAILERCEQFF.

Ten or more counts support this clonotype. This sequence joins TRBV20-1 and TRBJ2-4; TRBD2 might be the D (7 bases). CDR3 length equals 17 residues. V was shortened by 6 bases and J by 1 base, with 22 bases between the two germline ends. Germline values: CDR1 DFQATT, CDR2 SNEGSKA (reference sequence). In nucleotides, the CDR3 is TGCAGTGCCCAAGCGGGGTCGATGGGGGCGGCCAAAAACATTCAGTACTTC. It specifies CSAQAGSMGAAKNIQYF.

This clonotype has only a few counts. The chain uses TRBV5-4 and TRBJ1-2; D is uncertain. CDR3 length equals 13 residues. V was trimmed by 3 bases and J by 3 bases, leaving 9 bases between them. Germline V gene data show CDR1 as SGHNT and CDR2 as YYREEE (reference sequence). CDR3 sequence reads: CASSSTTYYGYTF. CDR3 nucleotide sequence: TGTGCCAGCAGCTCGACCACCTACTATGGCTACACCTTC.

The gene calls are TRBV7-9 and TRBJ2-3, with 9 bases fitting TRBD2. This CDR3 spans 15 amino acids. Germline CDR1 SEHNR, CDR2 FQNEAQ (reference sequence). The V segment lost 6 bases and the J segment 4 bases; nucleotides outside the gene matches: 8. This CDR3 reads CASSLIAGDSDTQYF. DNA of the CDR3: TGTGCCAGCAGTTTAATAGCGGGAGATTCAGATACGCAGTATTTT.

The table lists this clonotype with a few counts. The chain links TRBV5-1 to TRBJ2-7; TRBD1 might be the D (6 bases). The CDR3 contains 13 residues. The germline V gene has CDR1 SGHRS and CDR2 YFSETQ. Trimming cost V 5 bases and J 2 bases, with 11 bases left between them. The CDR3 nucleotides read TGCGCCAGCAGTCAGGACAGCCCCTACGAGCAGTACTTC. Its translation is CASSQDSPYEQYF.

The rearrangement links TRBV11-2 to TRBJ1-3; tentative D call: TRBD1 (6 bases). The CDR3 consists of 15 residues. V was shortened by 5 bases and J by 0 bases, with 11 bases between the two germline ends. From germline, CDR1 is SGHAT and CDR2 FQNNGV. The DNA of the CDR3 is TGTGCCAGCAGCCCCGGGACAAGCTCTGGAAACACCATATATTTT. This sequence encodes CASSPGTSSGNTIYF.

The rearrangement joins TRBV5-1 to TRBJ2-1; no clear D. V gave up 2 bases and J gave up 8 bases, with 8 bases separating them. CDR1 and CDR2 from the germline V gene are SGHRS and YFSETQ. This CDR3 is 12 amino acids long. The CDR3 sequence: CASSFSADEQFF. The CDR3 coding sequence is TGCGCCAGCAGCTTTTCAGCTGATGAGCAGTTCTTC.

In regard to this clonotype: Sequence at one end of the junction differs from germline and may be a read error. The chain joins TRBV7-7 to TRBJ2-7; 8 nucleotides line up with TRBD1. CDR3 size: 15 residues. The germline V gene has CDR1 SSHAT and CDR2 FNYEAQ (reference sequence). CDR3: CASSLAEGQGYEQYF. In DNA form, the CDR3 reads TGTGCTAGCAGCTTAGCAGAAGGACAGGGCTACGAGCAGTACTTC.

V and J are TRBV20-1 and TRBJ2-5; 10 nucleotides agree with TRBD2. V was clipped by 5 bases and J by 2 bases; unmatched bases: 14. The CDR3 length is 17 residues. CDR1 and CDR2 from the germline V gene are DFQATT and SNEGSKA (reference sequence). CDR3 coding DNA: TGCAGTGCTTCTCGTTCGGGAAGCGGGAGGGCTCAAGAGACCCAGTACTTC. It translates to CSASRSGSGRAQETQYF.

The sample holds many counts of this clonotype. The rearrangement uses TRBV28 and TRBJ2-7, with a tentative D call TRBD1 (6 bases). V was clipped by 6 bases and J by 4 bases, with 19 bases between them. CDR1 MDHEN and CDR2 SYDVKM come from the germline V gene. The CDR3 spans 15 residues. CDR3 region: CASRQTTGLEYEQYF. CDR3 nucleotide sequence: TGTGCCAGCAGGCAAACTACAGGGTTGGAATACGAGCAGTACTTC.

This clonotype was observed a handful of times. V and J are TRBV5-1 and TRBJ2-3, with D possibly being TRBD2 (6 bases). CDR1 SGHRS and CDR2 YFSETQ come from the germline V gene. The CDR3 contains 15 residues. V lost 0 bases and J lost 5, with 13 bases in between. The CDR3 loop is CASSLAGAEGDTQYF. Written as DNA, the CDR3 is TGCGCCAGCAGCTTGGCCGGAGCGGAGGGAGATACGCAGTATTTT.